This is a list of T cell receptor beta chains from one sample in a study of blood T cell repertoires in COVID-19. Sequencing used immunoSEQ multiplex PCR; TCRdb keeps in-frame clones, though not all of them. The sample has a few hundred thousand clones, 90% seen once; the top ten hold 3% to 4%. Sequenced material: peripheral blood. These receptors came from a woman aged 40 to 50 with acute or convalescent COVID-19. The CDR3 runs from the conserved cysteine through the conserved F or W. A D gene is named only where the DNA matches it firmly. Some rows mark clone size as missing; the rest say once, few, many or name a class of expanded clone.

TRBJ2-4,TRBV30,.,.,TGTGCCTGGACTCCGTGGCAGGCCAAAAACATTCAGTACTTC,CAWTPWQAKNIQYF
TRBJ1-2,TRBV12-3/TRBV12-4,.,.,TGTGCCAGCAGCCAGGATAACTATGGCTACACCTTC,CASSQDNYGYTF
TRBJ2-3,TRBV4-1,TRBD1,.,TGCGCCAGCAGCCCCCGGACAGGGAGCACAGATACGCAGTATTTT,CASSPRTGSTDTQYF
TRBJ2-2,TRBV2,TRBD1,.,TGTGCCAGCAAACAATCGGGACAGGGAGGCGGGGAGCTGTTTTTT,CASKQSGQGGGELFF
TRBJ1-1,TRBV7-9,TRBD1,.,TGTGCCAGCAGTCCTAGACAGGGAGCGAACACTGAAGCTTTCTTT,CASSPRQGANTEAFF
TRBJ1-3,TRBV21-1,.,.,TGTGCCAGCAGACAACAGGGGGCATCAGGAAACACCATATATTTT,CASRQQGASGNTIYF
TRBJ2-5,TRBV28,TRBD2,few,TGTGCCAGCACACCGGGACTAGCGGGGGGGCAAGAGACCCAGTACTTC,CASTPGLAGGQETQYF
TRBJ1-4,TRBV5-1,TRBD1,.,TGCGCCAGCAGCCTCTTCGGACAGGGAAGGGAAAAACTGTTTTTT,CASSLFGQGREKLFF
TRBJ2-5,TRBV2,.,once,TGTGCCAGCAGTGTCCAGAAAGAGACCCAGTACTTC,CASSVQKETQYF
TRBJ1-2,TRBV5-1,TRBD1,.,TGCGCCAGCAGCTCGGGACAGGGGGCGCCCGGCTACACCTTC,CASSSGQGAPGYTF
TRBJ2-2,TRBV19,.,once,TGTGCCAGTAGTATCCTGACAACCGGGGAGCTGTTTTTT,CASSILTTGELFF
TRBJ1-4,TRBV30,.,.,TGTGCCTGGAGTCGACTACCTAATGGGGAAAAACTGTTTTTT,CAWSRLPNGEKLFF
TRBJ1-2,TRBV24-1,TRBD1,.,TGTGCCACCAGTGACTCCGACAGGGATATTTTTGGCTACACCTTC,CATSDSDRDIFGYTF
TRBJ2-5,TRBV6-5,.,once,TGTGCCAGCTGGGGGGAATACGAAGAGACCCAGTACTTC,CASWGEYEETQYF
TRBJ2-5,TRBV6-5,.,.,TGTGCCAGCAGTTCCCTAGACGGGAAGACCCAGTACTTC,CASSSLDGKTQYF
TRBJ1-5,TRBV2,.,.,TGTGCCAGCAGTGAGATGGGGGGGAATCAGCCCCAGCATTTT,CASSEMGGNQPQHF
TRBJ2-5,TRBV25-1,.,.,TGTGCCAGCAGTCACTACTCGGGGGAGGGGGGAGAGACCCAGTACTTC,CASSHYSGEGGETQYF
TRBJ1-1,TRBV3-1/TRBV3-2,.,.,TGTGCCAGCAGCCAAGCGGGGGATCCTGAAGCTTTCTTT,CASSQAGDPEAFF
TRBJ2-3,TRBV7-9,TRBD2,.,TGTGCCAGCAGCTTAGCAACTAGCGGGGGGGCGGATACGCAGTATTTT,CASSLATSGGADTQYF
TRBJ1-4,TRBV18,TRBD1,.,TGTGCCAGCTCACCAACACCGGGACAGGGTAATGAAAAACTGTTTTTT,CASSPTPGQGNEKLFF
TRBJ1-6,TRBV27,.,.,TGTGCCAGCAGTTTTCAGGGTTCCTATAATTCACCCCTCCACTTT,CASSFQGSYNSPLHF
TRBJ2-5,TRBV30,TRBD2,few,TGTGCCTGGTCTTCTAGCGGGGGGGCTCCCCAGTACTTC,CAWSSSGGAPQYF
TRBJ1-4,TRBV10-1,.,once,TGCGCCAGCAGTAGGGGTGAGAATGAAAAACTGTTTTTT,CASSRGENEKLFF
TRBJ2-3,TRBV7-8,TRBD2,.,TGTGCCAGCAGCTTAATCCGGGCGGGGGGTGGCGCAGATACGCAGTATTTT,CASSLIRAGGGADTQYF
TRBJ2-2,TRBV5-8,.,few,TGTGCCAGCAGCTTGGCCCTACATACAGATAACACCGGGGAGCTGTTTTTT,CASSLALHTDNTGELFF
TRBJ2-1,TRBV11-2,.,.,TGTGCCAGCAGCTTAATTCGGGTCAATGAGCAGTTCTTC,CASSLIRVNEQFF
TRBJ1-1,TRBV5-1,TRBD1,.,TGCGCCAGCAGCGCGGGACAGGGTGTGGGCACTGAAGCTTTCTTT,CASSAGQGVGTEAFF
TRBJ1-1,TRBV11-2,.,.,TGTGCCAGCAGCTTTGGGGCCCCTGAAGCTTTCTTT,CASSFGAPEAFF
TRBJ1-1,TRBV6-6,.,.,TGTGCCAGCAGTTACTCGAGAGGCACTGAAGCTTTCTTT,CASSYSRGTEAFF
TRBJ2-5,TRBV28,TRBD1,.,TGTGCCAGCCGATTTCCAGGGGGCATTTTAGAGACCCAGTACTTC,CASRFPGGILETQYF
TRBJ2-1,TRBV10-3,.,.,TGTGCCATCAGTGAGTCGGCGGGGAGAGTTTACAATGAGCAGTTCTTC,CAISESAGRVYNEQFF
TRBJ2-5,TRBV2,.,.,TGTGCCAGCAGGGAAGGGTACTTGGAGACCCAGTACTTC,CASREGYLETQYF
TRBJ1-5,TRBV25-1,TRBD1,.,TGTGCCAGCAGAAGTGGGACAGGCAATCAGCCCCAGCATTTT,CASRSGTGNQPQHF
TRBJ1-5,TRBV10-2,.,.,TGCGCCAGCAGTGAGTGGGTACAGGGAGGCAATCAGCCCCAGCATTTT,CASSEWVQGGNQPQHF
TRBJ1-1,TRBV3-1/TRBV3-2,.,.,TGTGCCAGCAGCCAAGATCGAGGGTACAGGGACACTGAAGCTTTCTTT,CASSQDRGYRDTEAFF
TRBJ2-1,TRBV19,.,.,TGTGCCAGTACCTCGAGGCCGAGTCTGGACAATGAGCAGTTCTTC,CASTSRPSLDNEQFF
TRBJ1-6,TRBV6-5,TRBD1,.,TGTGCCAGCTGCACAGGGGATTCACCCCTCCACTTT,CASCTGDSPLHF
TRBJ1-3,TRBV14,.,.,TGTGCCAGCAGCCAAGCAGGGGCAAACACCATATATTTT,CASSQAGANTIYF
TRBJ2-3,TRBV6-5,.,.,TGTGCCAGCAGTTACGGTGGGGGGTATACAGATACGCAGTATTTT,CASSYGGGYTDTQYF
TRBJ1-2,TRBV11-1,.,.,TGTGCCAGCAGCTTAGAGGGACTCTATGGCTACACCTTC,CASSLEGLYGYTF
TRBJ2-1,TRBV10-3,TRBD2,.,TGTGCCATCAGTGTACGACTAGCGGCCACTCCCAGCAATGAGCAGTTCTTC,CAISVRLAATPSNEQFF
TRBJ2-1,TRBV4-1,TRBD1,.,TGCGCCAGCAGCCAGGGACAGGGATACAATGAGCAGTTCTTC,CASSQGQGYNEQFF
TRBJ2-3,TRBV10-1,.,.,TGCGCCAGCAGTGAGTCCTGGGGGGACACAGATACGCAGTATTTT,CASSESWGDTDTQYF
TRBJ1-4,TRBV7-4,.,.,TGTGCCAGCACAGGGTGGGATGAAAAACTGTTTTTT,CASTGWDEKLFF
TRBJ1-2,TRBV10-3,.,few,TGTGCCATCAGTGAAGACAGTTATGGCTACACCTTC,CAISEDSYGYTF
TRBJ1-5,TRBV10-3,TRBD1,.,TGTGCCATCAGTGAGAGGGGGCAGGAGGATAGCAATCAGCCCCAGCATTTT,CAISERGQEDSNQPQHF
TRBJ1-5,TRBV12-3/TRBV12-4,.,.,TGTGCCAGCAGTTTTGCAGGGGATCAGCCCCAGCATTTT,CASSFAGDQPQHF
TRBJ1-1,TRBV9,.,.,TGTGCCAGCAGTAAAACAGGAGAGAACACTGAAGCTTTCTTT,CASSKTGENTEAFF
TRBJ2-2,TRBV5-4,TRBD1,.,TGTGCCAGCAGCCCCCCCCGTGTCGACAGGGGAAGGAACACCGGGGAGCTGTTTTTT,CASSPPRVDRGRNTGELFF